Below, 13 T cell receptor beta chains from the same sample are listed, as sequenced in a study of cytomegalovirus exposure and HLA in healthy donors. Vbeta (60) and Jbeta (13) primers were used in the PCR. Method: immunoSEQ multiplex PCR; TCRdb's copy keeps in-frame clones and lacks some. The profile shows about 140,000 clones, around nine tenths of them singletons. Sequenced: PBMCs. All receptors derive from a young woman in good health and CMV-seronegative.

J is TRBJ2-1 and V is TRBV11-3; tentatively, D is TRBD1 (6 bases). Trimming shortened V by 1 base and J by 6 bases, and 7 bases separated the two germline ends. The CDR3 is 13 amino acids. CDR1 is SGHNT and CDR2 is YENEEA in the germline V gene. The CDR3 loop reads CASSLGGPNEQFF. CDR3 bases: TGTGCCAGCAGCTTAGGGGGGCCCAATGAGCAGTTCTTC.

V gene TRBV7-9 combines with J gene TRBJ2-5; a possible D gene is TRBD2 (6 bases). Germline V CDR1 and CDR2: SEHNR, FQNEAQ (reference sequence). The germline V and J ends were trimmed by 5 bases and 3 bases, with 16 bases remaining between them. The CDR3 runs 15 residues. DNA of the CDR3: TGTGCCAGCAGCGGGCGGGATAAACAAAAAGAGACCCAGTACTTC. This sequence encodes CASSGRDKQKETQYF.

The genes are TRBV6-5 and TRBJ1-5; 7 bases agree with TRBD1. The CDR3 totals 13 residues. With V trimmed by 1 base and J by 6 bases, 0 bases remained unmatched. CDR1 is MNHEY and CDR2 is SVGAGI in the germline V gene. The CDR3, as DNA: TGTGCCAGCAGTTACTGGACAGGTCAGCCCCAGCATTTT. This sequence encodes CASSYWTGQPQHF.

V and J are TRBV5-1 and TRBJ1-3; TRBD1 is a possible D gene (6 bases). Trimming removed 1 base from V and 1 base from J, with 9 bases in between. The germline CDR1 and CDR2 sequences are SGHRS and YFSETQ. The CDR3 is 15 amino acids. CDR3 loop: CASSLTGLSGNTIYF. In DNA, the CDR3 is TGCGCCAGCAGCTTGACAGGGTTGTCTGGAAACACCATATATTTT.

V usage is TRBV30 and J usage is TRBJ1-3; possible D gene TRBD1, 6 bases. The CDR3 spans 13 residues. Per germline, CDR1 GTSNPN and CDR2 SVGIG (reference sequence). As DNA, the CDR3 is TGTGCACAGGGACGATACTCTGGAAACACCATATATTTT. It specifies CAQGRYSGNTIYF.

CDR3 amino acids: CASSLGRSGRISTDTQYF. The CDR3 DNA reads as TGTGCCAGCAGCTTAGGTAGAAGCGGCCGTATTAGCACAGATACGCAGTATTTT. This rearrangement joins TRBV7-9 to TRBJ2-3, with a tentative D call TRBD2 (5 bases). V lost 1 base and J lost 0, with 17 bases in between. CDR1 SEHNR and CDR2 FQNEAQ come from the germline V gene (reference sequence). This CDR3 spans 18 amino acids.

The chain carries TRBV29-1 and TRBJ2-6; D may be TRBD2 (6 bases). V was trimmed by 7 bases and J by 0 bases, leaving 13 bases between them. Looked up from germline, CDR1 is SQVTM and CDR2 is ANQGSEA. The CDR3 has 15 residues. The CDR3 DNA sequence: TGCAGCGCCGGGGACTCCTACTCTGGGGCCAACGTCCTGACTTTC. Translated, it gives CSAGDSYSGANVLTF.

The chain links TRBV18 to TRBJ2-7; 11 bases map to TRBD2. J lost 5 bases, V lost 2 bases, and 5 bases had no gene match. The CDR3 runs to 15 residues. Germline values: CDR1 KGHSH, CDR2 LQKENI. CDR3: CASSPSSGRAHEQYF. CDR3 coding DNA: TGTGCCAGCTCACCAAGTAGCGGGAGGGCCCACGAGCAGTACTTC.

V and J are TRBV18 and TRBJ2-3; possible D gene TRBD1, 6 bases. V dropped 0 bases and J dropped 0 bases, with 10 bases sitting between them. CDR3 size: 16 residues. The germline V gene encodes CDR1 KGHSH and CDR2 LQKENI. This CDR3 reads CASSPPQTGSTDTQYF. CDR3 coding DNA: TGTGCCAGCTCACCACCCCAGACAGGTAGCACAGATACGCAGTATTTT.

The chain is built from TRBV30 and TRBJ1-2, with TRBD1 matching over 7 bases. Germline V gives CDR1 GTSNPN, CDR2 SVGIG (reference sequence). V gave up 5 bases and J gave up 7 bases; unmatched junction bases: 10. This CDR3 spans 13 amino acids. The CDR3 region is CAWALGGAGGYTF. The CDR3 DNA follows: TGTGCCTGGGCCCTAGGGGGCGCGGGTGGCTACACCTTC.

The table lists this clone with a count of one. The CDR3 sequence: CASSPEGQRVKFF. DNA for the CDR3: TGTGCCAGCAGCCCGGAGGGACAGAGGGTAAAGTTCTTC. The J gene is TRBJ2-1, the V gene TRBV5-4; possibly TRBD1 for D (7 bases). The CDR3 has 13 residues. The germline V gene encodes CDR1 SGHNT and CDR2 YYREEE (reference sequence). Trimming stripped 4 bases from V and 14 bases from J, with 19 bases between.

The genes are TRBV19 and TRBJ2-7; perhaps TRBD1 as D (6 bases). V lost 3 bases and J 2 bases, leaving 14 bases between the germline ends. The CDR3 totals 15 residues. CDR1 is LNHDA and CDR2 is SQIVND in the germline V gene (reference sequence). CDR3 nucleotide sequence: TGTGCCAGTAGTATGATGGGGGCGATTCCCTACGAGCAGTACTTC. This encodes CASSMMGAIPYEQYF.

V usage is TRBV13 and J usage is TRBJ2-7; 7 nucleotides align to TRBD2. The trim removed 3 bases at V and 5 bases at J, leaving 13 bases unmatched. This CDR3 spans 16 amino acids. In germline, CDR1 is PRHDT, CDR2 FYEKMQ (reference sequence). This chain's CDR3 is CASSLGGRAYNHEQYF. The CDR3 nucleotides read TGTGCCAGCAGCTTGGGGGGGAGGGCCTATAACCACGAGCAGTACTTC.